What follows are 5 T cell receptor beta chains derived from one specimen sequenced in a study of blood T cell repertoires in COVID-19. Produced via immunoSEQ multiplex PCR; TCRdb's table is partial and in-frame only. The table includes around 150,000 clones, around 87% detected once. The sample taken for sequencing was peripheral blood. All receptors come from a man aged 50-60 years with active COVID-19.

The J gene is TRBJ1-1, the V gene TRBV30; TRBD1 is a possible D gene (6 bases). This CDR3 has 13 residues. The V gene lost 0 bases and the J gene lost 11 bases, with 16 bases spanning the gap. The germline CDR1 and CDR2 sequences are GTSNPN and SVGIG (reference sequence). The CDR3 loop reads CAWSVIQGQLAFF. The CDR3 DNA reads as TGTGCCTGGAGTGTGATACAGGGTCAACTGGCTTTCTTT.

The chain employs TRBV4-3 and TRBJ2-3; 10 bases are shared with TRBD1. V was pared by 5 bases and J by 8 bases, with 10 bases of the junction left unmatched. Germline CDR1 LGHNA, CDR2 YSLEER. There are 15 residues in the CDR3. The CDR3: CASSARDRGGGTQYF. Here the CDR3 DNA reads TGCGCCAGCAGCGCCCGGGACAGGGGAGGGGGTACGCAGTATTTT.

This clone has just one count. The chain has TRBV20-1 and TRBJ2-7; 10 bases are shared with TRBD2. Trimming took 6 bases from V and 3 from J; bases not matched to a gene: 8. The CDR3 is 14 amino acids. Germline CDR1 is DFQATT and CDR2 is SNEGSKA (reference sequence). CDR3: CSASSGGLIYEQYF. CDR3 sequence (DNA): TGCAGTGCGAGTAGCGGGGGGCTTATCTACGAGCAGTACTTC.

The gene calls are TRBV5-1 and TRBJ2-3, with D possibly matching TRBD1 (5 bases). The CDR3 is 15 residues long. Germline loops: CDR1 SGHRS, CDR2 YFSETQ. Trimming took 4 bases from V and 0 from J, leaving 12 bases between them. The CDR3 bases are TGCGCCAGCAGCCGACAGACAACTAGCACAGATACGCAGTATTTT. Protein sequence: CASSRQTTSTDTQYF.

The chain employs TRBV5-6 and TRBJ1-5; TRBD1 aligns across 7 bases. Germline CDR1 reads SGHDT; CDR2 reads YYEEEE. Trimming cost V 7 bases and J 0 bases; bases outside gene matches: 13. This CDR3 has 17 amino acids. The CDR3 DNA follows: TGTGCCAGCGGCAAACAGGGGTGGGATATTAGCAATCAGCCCCAGCATTTT. As protein: CASGKQGWDISNQPQHF.